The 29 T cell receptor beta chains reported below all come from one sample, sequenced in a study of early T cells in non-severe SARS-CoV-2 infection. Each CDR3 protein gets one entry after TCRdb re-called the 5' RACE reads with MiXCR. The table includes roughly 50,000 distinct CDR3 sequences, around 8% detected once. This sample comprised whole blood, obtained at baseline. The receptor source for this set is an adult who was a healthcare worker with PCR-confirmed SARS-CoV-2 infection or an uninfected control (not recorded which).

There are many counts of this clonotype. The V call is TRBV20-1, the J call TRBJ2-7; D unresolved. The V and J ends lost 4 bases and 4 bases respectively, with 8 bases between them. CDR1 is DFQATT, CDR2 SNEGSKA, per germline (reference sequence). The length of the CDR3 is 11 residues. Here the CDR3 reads CSATDPYEQYF. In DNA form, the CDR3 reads TGCAGTGCTACCGACCCATACGAGCAGTACTTC.

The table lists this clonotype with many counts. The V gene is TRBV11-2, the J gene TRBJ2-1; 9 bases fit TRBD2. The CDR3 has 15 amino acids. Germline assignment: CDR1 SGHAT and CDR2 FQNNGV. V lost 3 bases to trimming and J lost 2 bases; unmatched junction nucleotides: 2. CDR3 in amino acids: CASSFAGGTYNEQFF. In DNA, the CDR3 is TGTGCCAGCAGCTTCGCGGGAGGGACCTACAATGAGCAGTTCTTC. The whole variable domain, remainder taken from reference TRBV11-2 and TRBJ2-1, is EAGVAQSPRYKIIEKRQSVAFWCNPISGHATLYWYQQILGQGPKLLIQFQNNGVVDDSQLPKDRFSAERLKGVDSTLKIQPAKLEDSAVYLCASSFAGGTYNEQFFGPGTRLTVL.

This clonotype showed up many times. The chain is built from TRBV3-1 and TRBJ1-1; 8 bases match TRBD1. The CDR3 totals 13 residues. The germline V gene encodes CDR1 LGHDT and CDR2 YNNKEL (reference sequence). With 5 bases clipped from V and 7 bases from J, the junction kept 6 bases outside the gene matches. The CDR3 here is CASSRQGWSEAFF. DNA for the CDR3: TGTGCCAGCAGCAGACAGGGGTGGAGTGAAGCTTTCTTT.

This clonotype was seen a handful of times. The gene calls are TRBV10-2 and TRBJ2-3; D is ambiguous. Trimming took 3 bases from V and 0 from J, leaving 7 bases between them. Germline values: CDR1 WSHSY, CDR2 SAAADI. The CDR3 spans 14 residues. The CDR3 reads CASSDSGSTDTQYF. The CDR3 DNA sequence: TGCGCCAGCAGTGATAGTGGTAGCACAGATACGCAGTATTTT.

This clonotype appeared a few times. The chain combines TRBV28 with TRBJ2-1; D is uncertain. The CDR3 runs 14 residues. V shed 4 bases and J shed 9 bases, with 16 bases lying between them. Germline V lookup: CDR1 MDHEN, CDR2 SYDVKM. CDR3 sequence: CASSYLSDRFEQFF. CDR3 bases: TGTGCCAGCAGTTATCTTTCCGACCGGTTTGAGCAGTTCTTC.

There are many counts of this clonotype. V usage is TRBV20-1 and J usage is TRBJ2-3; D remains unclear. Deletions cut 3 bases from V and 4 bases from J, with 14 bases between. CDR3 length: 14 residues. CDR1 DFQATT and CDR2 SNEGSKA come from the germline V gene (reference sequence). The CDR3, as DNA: TGCAGTGCTAGTTACGGTTTTGGGGCAGATACGCAGTATTTT. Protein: CSASYGFGADTQYF.

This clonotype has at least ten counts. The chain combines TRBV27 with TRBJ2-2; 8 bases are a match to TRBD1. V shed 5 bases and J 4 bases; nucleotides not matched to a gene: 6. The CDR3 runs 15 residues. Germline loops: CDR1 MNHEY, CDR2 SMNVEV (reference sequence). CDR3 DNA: TGTGCCAGCAGTACCAGGGGGCGTGGCACCGGGGAGCTGTTTTTT. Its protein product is CASSTRGRGTGELFF.

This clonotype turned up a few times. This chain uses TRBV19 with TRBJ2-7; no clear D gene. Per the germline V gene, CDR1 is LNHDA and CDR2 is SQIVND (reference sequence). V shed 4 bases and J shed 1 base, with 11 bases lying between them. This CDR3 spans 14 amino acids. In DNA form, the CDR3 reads TGTGCCAGTAGTACCTCGCCAGCTTCCTACGAGCAGTACTTC. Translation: CASSTSPASYEQYF.

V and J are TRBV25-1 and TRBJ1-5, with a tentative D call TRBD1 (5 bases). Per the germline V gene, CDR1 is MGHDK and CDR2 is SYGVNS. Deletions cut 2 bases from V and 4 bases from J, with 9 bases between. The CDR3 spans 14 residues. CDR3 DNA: TGTGCCAGCAGTGAAGGGGGGTCTAATCAGCCCCAGCATTTT. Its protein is CASSEGGSNQPQHF.

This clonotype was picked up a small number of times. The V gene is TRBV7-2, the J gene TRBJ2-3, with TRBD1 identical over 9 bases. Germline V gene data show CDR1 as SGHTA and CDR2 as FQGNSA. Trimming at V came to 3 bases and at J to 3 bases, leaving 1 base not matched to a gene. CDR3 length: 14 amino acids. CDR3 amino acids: CASSLGQGTDTQYF. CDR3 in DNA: TGTGCCAGCAGCTTGGGACAGGGTACAGATACGCAGTATTTT.

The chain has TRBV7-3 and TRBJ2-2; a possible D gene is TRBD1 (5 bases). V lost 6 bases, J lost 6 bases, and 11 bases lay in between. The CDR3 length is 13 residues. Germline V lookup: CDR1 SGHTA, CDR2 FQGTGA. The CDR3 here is CASRAGFSGELFF. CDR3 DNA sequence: TGTGCCAGCAGAGCAGGGTTCTCCGGGGAGCTGTTTTTT.

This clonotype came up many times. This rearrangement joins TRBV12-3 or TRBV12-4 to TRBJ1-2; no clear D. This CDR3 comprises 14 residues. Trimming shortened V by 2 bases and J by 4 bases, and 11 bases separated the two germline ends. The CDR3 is CASSLQRRIYGYTF. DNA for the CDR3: TGTGCCAGCAGTTTACAAAGGCGGATCTATGGCTACACCTTC.

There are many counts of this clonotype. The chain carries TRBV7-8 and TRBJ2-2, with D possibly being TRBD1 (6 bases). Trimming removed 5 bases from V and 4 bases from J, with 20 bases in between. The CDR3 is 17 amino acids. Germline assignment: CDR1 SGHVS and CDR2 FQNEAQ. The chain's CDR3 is CASSPYPGARSTGELFF. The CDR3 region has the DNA TGTGCCAGCAGCCCGTACCCAGGGGCGCGGAGCACCGGGGAGCTGTTTTTT.

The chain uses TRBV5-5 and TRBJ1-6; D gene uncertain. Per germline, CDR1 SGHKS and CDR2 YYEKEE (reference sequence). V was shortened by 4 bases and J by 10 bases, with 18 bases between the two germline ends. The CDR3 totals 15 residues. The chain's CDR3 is CASSQLTVRRSPLHF. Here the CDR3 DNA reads TGTGCCAGCAGCCAACTAACCGTTAGGAGGTCACCCCTCCACTTT.

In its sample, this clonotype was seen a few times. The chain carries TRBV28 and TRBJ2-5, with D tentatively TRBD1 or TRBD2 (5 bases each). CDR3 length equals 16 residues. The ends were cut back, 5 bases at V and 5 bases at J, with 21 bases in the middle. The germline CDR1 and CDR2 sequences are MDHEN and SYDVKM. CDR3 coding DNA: TGTGCCAGCAGTCGCTCGGGGTTTTTCGCAGGGGAGACCCAGTACTTC. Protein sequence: CASSRSGFFAGETQYF.

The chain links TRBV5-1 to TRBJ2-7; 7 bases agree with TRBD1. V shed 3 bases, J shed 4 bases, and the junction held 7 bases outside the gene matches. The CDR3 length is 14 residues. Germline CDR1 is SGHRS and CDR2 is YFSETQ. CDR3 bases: TGCGCCAGCAGCTACGGACAGGAATCTTACGAGCAGTACTTC. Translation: CASSYGQESYEQYF.

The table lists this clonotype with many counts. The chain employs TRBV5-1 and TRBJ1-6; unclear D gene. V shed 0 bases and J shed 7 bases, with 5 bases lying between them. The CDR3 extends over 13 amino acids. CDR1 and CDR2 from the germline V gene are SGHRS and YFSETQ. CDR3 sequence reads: CASSLGQNSPLHF. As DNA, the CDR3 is TGCGCCAGCAGCTTGGGTCAGAATTCACCCCTCCACTTT.

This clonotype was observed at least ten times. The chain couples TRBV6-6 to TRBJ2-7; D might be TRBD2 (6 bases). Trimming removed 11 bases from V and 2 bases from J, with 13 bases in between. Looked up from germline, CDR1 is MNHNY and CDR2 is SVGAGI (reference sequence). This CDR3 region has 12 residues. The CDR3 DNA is TGTGCCTCGCGGGAAGGACCCTACGAGCAGTACTTC. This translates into CASREGPYEQYF.

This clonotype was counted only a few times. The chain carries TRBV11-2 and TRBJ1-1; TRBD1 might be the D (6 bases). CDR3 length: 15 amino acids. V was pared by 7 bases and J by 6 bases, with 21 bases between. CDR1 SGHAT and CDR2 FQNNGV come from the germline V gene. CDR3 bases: TGTGCCAGCAAATCTATCCGGGGGGCGCAGCCTGAAGCTTTCTTT. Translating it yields CASKSIRGAQPEAFF. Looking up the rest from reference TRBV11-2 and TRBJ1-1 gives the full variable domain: EAGVAQSPRYKIIEKRQSVAFWCNPISGHATLYWYQQILGQGPKLLIQFQNNGVVDDSQLPKDRFSAERLKGVDSTLKIQPAKLEDSAVYLCASKSIRGAQPEAFFGQGTRLTVV.

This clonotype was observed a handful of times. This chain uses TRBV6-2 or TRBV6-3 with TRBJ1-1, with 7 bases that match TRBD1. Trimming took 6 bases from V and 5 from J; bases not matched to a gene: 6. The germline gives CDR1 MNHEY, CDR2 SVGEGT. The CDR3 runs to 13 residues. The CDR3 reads CASRTGVATEAFF. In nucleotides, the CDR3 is TGTGCCAGCAGAACAGGGGTGGCGACTGAAGCTTTCTTT.

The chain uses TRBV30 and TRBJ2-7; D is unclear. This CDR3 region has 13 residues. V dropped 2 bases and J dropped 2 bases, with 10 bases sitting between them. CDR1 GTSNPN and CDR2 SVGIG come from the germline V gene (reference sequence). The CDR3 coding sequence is TGTGCCTGGAGTCTCATTGGAGCCTACGAGCAGTACTTC. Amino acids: CAWSLIGAYEQYF.

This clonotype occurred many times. CDR3 DNA sequence: TGTGCCAGCAGCTTAGAAGGGTTCGGACACAATGAGCAGTTCTTC. Translating gives CASSLEGFGHNEQFF. V usage is TRBV11-2 and J usage is TRBJ2-1; no firm D call. This CDR3 has 15 residues. Trimming removed 0 bases at V and 5 bases at J, with 11 bases between. The germline V gene encodes CDR1 SGHAT and CDR2 FQNNGV. Looking up the rest from reference TRBV11-2 and TRBJ2-1 gives the full variable domain: EAGVAQSPRYKIIEKRQSVAFWCNPISGHATLYWYQQILGQGPKLLIQFQNNGVVDDSQLPKDRFSAERLKGVDSTLKIQPAKLEDSAVYLCASSLEGFGHNEQFFGPGTRLTVL.

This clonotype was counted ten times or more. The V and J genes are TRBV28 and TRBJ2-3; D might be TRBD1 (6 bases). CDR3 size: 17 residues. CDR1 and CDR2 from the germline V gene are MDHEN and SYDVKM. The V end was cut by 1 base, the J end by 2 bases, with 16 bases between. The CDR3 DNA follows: TGTGCCAGCAGTTTATTCGGACAGCAAATAGACACAGATACGCAGTATTTT. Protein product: CASSLFGQQIDTDTQYF.

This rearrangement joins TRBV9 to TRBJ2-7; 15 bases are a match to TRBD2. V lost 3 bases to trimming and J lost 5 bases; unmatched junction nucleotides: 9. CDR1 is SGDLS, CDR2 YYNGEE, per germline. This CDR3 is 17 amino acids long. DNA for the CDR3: TGTGCCAGCAGCGGAAGGACTAGCGGGAGGGCCGTCGACGAGCAGTACTTC. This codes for CASSGRTSGRAVDEQYF.

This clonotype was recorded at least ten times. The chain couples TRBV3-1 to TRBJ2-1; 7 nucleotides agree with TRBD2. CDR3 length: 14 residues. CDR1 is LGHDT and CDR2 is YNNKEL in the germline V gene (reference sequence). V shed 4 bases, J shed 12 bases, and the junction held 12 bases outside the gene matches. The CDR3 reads CASSLTSAGGGQFF. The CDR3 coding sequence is TGTGCCAGCAGCCTCACTAGCGCAGGCGGAGGGCAGTTCTTC.

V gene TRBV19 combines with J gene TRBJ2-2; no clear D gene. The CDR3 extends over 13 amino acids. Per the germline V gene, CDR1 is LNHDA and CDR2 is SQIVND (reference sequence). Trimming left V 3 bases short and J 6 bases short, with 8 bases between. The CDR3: CASSISGAGELFF. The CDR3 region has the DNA TGTGCCAGTAGTATTTCCGGTGCCGGGGAGCTGTTTTTT.

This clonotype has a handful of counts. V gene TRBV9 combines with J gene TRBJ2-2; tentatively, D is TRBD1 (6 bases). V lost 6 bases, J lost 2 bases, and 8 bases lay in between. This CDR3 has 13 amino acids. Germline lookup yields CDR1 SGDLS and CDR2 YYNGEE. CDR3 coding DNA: TGTGCCAGCATGGGACACAACACCGGGGAGCTGTTTTTT. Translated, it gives CASMGHNTGELFF.

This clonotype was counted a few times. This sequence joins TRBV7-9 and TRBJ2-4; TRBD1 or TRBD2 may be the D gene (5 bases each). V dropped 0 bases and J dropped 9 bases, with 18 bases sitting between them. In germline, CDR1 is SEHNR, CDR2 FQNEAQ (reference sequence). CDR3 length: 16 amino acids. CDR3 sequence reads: CASSLAYQGEVCIQYF. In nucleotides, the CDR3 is TGTGCCAGCAGCTTAGCGTACCAGGGAGAGGTTTGCATTCAGTACTTC.

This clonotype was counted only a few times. CDR3 loop: CASTEGLAVGEQFF. The CDR3, as DNA: TGTGCCAGCACGGAAGGACTAGCGGTAGGGGAGCAGTTCTTC. The J gene is TRBJ2-1, the V gene TRBV12-3 or TRBV12-4; 10 positions match TRBD2. This CDR3 contains 14 residues. V gave up 7 bases and J gave up 10 bases; unmatched junction bases: 10.